This T cell receptor (beta chain) was sequenced in a study of siplizumab effects on memory and regulatory T cells. Broader study findings: Siplizumab gave mappable alloreactive CD4+ clones an average Treg-derived fraction of over 65%, against roughly 30% in controls.

Note on this clone: No antigen is known for it.

The J segment lost 5 bases and the V segment lost 0 bases, leaving 10 bases of the junction unmatched. The CDR3 length is 16 residues. Looked up from germline, CDR1 is SGHRS and CDR2 is YFSETQ. The assay looked at approximately 10^5 TCR templates in each sample. Profiling relied on immunoSEQ multiplex PCR, and the TCRdb table lists in-frame clones only, not all of them. This sample has about 97,000 clones, with around nine tenths found just once. The chain recombines TRBV5-1 with TRBJ2-7, with 8 bases lining up with TRBD1. Input material: non-Treg CD4+ T cells sorted from blood. The TCR comes from a human donor in good health. The CDR3 is CASSLGGRTGSDEQYF. For the CDR3, the DNA is TGCGCCAGCAGCTTGGGTGGTAGGACAGGGAGCGACGAGCAGTACTTC.